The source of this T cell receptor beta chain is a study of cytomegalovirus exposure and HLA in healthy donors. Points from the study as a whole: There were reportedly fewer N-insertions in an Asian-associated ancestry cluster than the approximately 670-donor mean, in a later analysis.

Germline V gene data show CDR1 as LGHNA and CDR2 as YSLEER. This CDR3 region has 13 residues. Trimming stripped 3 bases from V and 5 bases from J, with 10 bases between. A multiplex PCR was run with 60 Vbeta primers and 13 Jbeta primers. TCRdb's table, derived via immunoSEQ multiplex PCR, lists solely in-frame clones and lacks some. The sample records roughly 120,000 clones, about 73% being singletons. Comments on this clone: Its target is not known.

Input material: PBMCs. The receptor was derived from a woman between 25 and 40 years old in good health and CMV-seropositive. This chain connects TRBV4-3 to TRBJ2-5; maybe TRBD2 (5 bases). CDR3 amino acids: CASSQNRGETQYF. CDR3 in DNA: TGCGCCAGCAGCCAGAACCGAGGGGAGACCCAGTACTTC.